This is a list of T cell receptor beta chains from one sample in a study of CD8+ T cells in alopecia areata. The repertoire was sequenced with immunoSEQ multiplex PCR; TCRdb's copy has only in-frame clones and lacks some. Of 200,000 to 250,000 clones listed, more than 60% are singletons. The material was CD4+ T cells sorted from blood, obtained at week 44, from a patient treated with tofacitinib. These receptors were taken from a human donor with alopecia areata. The CDR3 runs from the conserved cysteine through the conserved F or W.

>TRBV5-1|TRBJ1-2
CASSFGTRQGGGYTF
>TRBV11-2|TRBJ1-2
CASSLNKGYTF
>TRBV29-1|TRBJ1-2
CSVSGTGKGYTF
>TRBV7-6|TRBJ2-2
CASSLQGANTGELFF
>TRBV7-2|TRBJ1-1
CASSAPGRVNTEAFF
>TRBV11-2|TRBJ2-3
CASSFQRGDTQYF
>TRBV29-1|TRBJ1-2
CSVNSGGYGYTF
>TRBV4-3|TRBJ1-5
CASTSYGGQPQHF
>TRBV10-3|TRBJ2-3
CASLAGGTTDTQYF
>TRBV2|TRBJ1-4
CASSESGSRKLFF
>TRBV7-2|TRBJ1-5
CASSPSGTNQPQHF
>TRBV6-5|TRBJ2-2
CASGTGYTGELFF
>TRBV29-1|TRBJ1-5
CSVGQGGDQPQHF
>TRBV30|TRBJ2-5
CAWSVRGSQETQYF
>TRBV30|TRBJ1-2
CAWSPGQSNGYTF
>TRBV7-2|TRBJ2-3
CASSLVGRTDTQYF
>TRBV6-5|TRBJ2-1
CASSSLLTPNRNEQFF
>TRBV30|TRBJ2-2
CAWSRLAGGPGELFF
>TRBV7-2|TRBJ2-1
CASSSVAGELYNEQFF
>TRBV29-1|TRBJ2-7
CSVVLEGYEQYF
>TRBV28|TRBJ2-5
CASSSPQDRAQETQYF
>TRBV27|TRBJ2-1
CASRLAGAREQFF
>TRBV5-1|TRBJ2-1
CASSLNGHNEQFF
>TRBV29-1|TRBJ2-3
CSVATKFSADTQYF